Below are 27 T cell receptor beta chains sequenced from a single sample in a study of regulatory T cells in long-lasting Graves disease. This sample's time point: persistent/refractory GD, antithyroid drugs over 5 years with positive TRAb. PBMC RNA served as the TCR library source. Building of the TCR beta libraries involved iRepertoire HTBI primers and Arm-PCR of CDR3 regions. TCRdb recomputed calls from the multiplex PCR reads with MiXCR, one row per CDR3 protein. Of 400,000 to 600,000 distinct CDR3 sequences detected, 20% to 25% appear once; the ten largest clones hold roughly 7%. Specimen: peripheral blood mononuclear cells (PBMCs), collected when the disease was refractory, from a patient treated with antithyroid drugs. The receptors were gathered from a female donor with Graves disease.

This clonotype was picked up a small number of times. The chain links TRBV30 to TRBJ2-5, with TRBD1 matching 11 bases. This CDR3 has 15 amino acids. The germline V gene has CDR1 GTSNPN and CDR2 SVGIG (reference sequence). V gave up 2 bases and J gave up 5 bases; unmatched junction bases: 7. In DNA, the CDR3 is TGTGCCTGGAGTAAAAAGCGGGACAGGGGGGAGACCCAGTACTTC. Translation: CAWSKKRDRGETQYF. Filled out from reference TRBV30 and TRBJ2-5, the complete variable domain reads SQTIHQWPATLVQPVGSPLSLECTVEGTSNPNLYWYRQAAGRGLQLLFYSVGIGQISSEVPQNLSASRPQDRQFILSSKKLLLSDSGFYLCAWSKKRDRGETQYFGPGTRLLVL.

The CDR3 nucleotides read TGCAGTGCTAGAGATAAAAATGGGGCACCGTGGAGCATTCAGTACTTC. Its translation: CSARDKNGAPWSIQYF. V usage is TRBV20-1 and J usage is TRBJ2-4; tentative D call: TRBD1 (5 bases). V lost 0 bases and J lost 9, with 21 bases in between. The germline V gene encodes CDR1 DFQATT and CDR2 SNEGSKA (reference sequence). The CDR3 runs to 16 residues.

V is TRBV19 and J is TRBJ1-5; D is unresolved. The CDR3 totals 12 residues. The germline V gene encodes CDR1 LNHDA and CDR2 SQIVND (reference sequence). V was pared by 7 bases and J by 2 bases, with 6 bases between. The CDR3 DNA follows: TGTGCCAGTAAGGCAGGCAATCAGCCCCAGCATTTT. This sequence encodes CASKAGNQPQHF.

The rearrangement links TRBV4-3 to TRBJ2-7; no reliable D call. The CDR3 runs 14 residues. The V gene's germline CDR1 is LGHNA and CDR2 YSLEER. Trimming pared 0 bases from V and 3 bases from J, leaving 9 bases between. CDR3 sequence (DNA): TGCGCCAGCAGCCAAGATGGGTCTAACTACGAGCAGTACTTC. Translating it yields CASSQDGSNYEQYF.

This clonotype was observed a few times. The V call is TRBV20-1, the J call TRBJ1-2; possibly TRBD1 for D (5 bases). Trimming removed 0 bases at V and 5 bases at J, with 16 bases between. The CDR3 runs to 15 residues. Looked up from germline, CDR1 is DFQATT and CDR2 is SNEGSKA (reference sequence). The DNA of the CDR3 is TGCAGTGCTAGAGATCTCGTAGGAGGGGAATATGGCTACACCTTC. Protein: CSARDLVGGEYGYTF.

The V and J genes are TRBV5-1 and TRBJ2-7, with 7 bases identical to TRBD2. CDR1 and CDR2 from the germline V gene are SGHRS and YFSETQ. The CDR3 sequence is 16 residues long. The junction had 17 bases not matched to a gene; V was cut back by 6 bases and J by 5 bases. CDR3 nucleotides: TGCGCCAGCACCCCATCGGGGGAGGGAGCTTCCAACGAGCAGTACTTC. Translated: CASTPSGEGASNEQYF.

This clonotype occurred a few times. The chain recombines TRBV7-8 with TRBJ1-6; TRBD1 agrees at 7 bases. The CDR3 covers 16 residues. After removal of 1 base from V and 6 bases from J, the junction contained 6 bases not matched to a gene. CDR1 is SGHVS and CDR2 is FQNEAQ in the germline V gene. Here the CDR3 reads CASSLEGGTVNSPLHF. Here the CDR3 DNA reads TGTGCCAGCAGCTTAGAGGGGGGGACAGTTAATTCACCCCTCCACTTT.

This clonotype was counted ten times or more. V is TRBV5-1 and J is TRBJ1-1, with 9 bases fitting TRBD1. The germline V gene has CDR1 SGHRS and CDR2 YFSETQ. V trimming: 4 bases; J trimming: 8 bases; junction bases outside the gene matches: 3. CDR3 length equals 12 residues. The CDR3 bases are TGCGCCAGCAGCCCAGGACAGGGGGAAGCTTTCTTT. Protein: CASSPGQGEAFF.

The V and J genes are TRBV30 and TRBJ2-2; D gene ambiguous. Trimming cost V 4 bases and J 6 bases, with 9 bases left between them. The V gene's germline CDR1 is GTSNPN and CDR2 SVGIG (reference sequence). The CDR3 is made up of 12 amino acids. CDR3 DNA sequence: TGTGCCTGGAACAGACCTGCCGGGGAGCTGTTTTTT. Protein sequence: CAWNRPAGELFF.

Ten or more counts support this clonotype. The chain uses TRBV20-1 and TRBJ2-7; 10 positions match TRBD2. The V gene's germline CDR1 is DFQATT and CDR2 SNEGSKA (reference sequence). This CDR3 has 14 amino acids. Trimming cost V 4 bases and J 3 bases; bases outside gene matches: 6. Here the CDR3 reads CSATLAGAYYEQYF. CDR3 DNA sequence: TGCAGTGCTACCCTAGCGGGGGCCTACTACGAGCAGTACTTC.

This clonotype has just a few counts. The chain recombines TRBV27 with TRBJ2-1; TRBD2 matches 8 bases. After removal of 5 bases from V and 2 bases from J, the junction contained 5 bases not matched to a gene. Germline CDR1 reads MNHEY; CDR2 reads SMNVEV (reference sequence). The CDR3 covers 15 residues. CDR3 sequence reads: CASSRTSRTYNEQFF. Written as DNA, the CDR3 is TGTGCCAGCAGTCGGACTAGCAGAACCTACAATGAGCAGTTCTTC.

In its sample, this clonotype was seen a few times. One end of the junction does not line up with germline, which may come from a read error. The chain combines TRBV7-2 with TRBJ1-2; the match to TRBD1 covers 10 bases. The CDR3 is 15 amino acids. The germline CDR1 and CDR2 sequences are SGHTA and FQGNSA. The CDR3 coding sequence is TGTGCCAGCAGCCTAGGGGGACAGGGGATCTATAGCTACACCTTC. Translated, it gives CASSLGGQGIYSYTF.

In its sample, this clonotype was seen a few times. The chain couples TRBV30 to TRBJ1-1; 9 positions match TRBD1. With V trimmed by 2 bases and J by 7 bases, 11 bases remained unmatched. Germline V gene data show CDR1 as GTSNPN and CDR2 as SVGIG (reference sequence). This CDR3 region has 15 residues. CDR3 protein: CAWSPYSTGGVEAFF. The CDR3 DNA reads TGTGCCTGGAGTCCCTACTCGACAGGGGGTGTTGAAGCTTTCTTT. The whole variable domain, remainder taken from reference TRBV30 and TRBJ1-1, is SQTIHQWPATLVQPVGSPLSLECTVEGTSNPNLYWYRQAAGRGLQLLFYSVGIGQISSEVPQNLSASRPQDRQFILSSKKLLLSDSGFYLCAWSPYSTGGVEAFFGQGTRLTVV.

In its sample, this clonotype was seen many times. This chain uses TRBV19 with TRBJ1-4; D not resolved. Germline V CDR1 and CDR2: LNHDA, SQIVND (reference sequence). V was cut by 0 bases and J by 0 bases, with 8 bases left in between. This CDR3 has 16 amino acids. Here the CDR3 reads CASSIDRIATNEKLFF. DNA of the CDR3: TGTGCCAGTAGTATAGACCGGATCGCAACTAATGAAAAACTGTTTTTT.

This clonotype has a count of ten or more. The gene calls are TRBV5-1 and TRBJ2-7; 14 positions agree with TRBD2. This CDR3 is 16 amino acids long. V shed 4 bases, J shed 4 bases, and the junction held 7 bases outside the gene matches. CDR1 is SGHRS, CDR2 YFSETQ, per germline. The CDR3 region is CASSAEGLAGVYEQYF. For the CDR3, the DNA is TGCGCCAGCAGCGCGGAGGGACTAGCGGGAGTGTACGAGCAGTACTTC.

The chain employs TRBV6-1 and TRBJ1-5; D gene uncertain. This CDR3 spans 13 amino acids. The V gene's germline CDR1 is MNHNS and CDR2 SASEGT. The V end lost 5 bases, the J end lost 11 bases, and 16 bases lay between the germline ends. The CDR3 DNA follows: TGTGCCAGCAGTCCCCCGGTGCGGAGGGCCCAGCATTTT. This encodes CASSPPVRRAQHF.

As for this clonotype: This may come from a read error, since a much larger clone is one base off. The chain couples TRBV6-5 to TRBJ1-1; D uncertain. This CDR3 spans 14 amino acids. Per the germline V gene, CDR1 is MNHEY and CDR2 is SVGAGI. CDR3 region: CASSSGRQNTEASF. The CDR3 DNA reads TGTGCCAGCAGTTCCGGCCGTCAGAACACTGAAGCTTCCTTT.

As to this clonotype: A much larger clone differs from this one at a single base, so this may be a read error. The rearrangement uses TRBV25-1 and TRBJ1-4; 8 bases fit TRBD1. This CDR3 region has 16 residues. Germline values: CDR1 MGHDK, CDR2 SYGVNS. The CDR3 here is CAGSPLGQGEIEKLFF. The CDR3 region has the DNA TGTGCCGGCAGTCCTCTCGGACAGGGAGAAATCGAAAAACTGTTTTTT. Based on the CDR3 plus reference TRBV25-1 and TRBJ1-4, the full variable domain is EADIYQTPRYLVIGTGKKITLECSQTMGHDKMYWYQQDPGMELHLIHYSYGVNSTEKGDLSSESTVSRIRTEHFPLTLESARPSHTSQYLCAGSPLGQGEIEKLFFGSGTQLSVL.

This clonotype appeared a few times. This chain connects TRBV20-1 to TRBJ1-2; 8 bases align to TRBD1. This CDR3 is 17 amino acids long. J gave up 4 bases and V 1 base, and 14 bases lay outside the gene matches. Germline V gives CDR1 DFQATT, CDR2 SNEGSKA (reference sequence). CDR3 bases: TGCAGTGCTAGAGTCGGCGGGACAGGAGCCAAATTCTATGGCTACACCTTC. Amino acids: CSARVGGTGAKFYGYTF.

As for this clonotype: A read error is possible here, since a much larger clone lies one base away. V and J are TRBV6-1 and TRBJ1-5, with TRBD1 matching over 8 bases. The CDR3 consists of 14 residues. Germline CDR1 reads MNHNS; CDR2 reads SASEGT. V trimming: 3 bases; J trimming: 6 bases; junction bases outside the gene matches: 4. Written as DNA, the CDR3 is TGTGCCAGCAGTGACAGGGGGCGAGGTCAGCCCCAGCATTTT. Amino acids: CASSDRGRGQPQHF.

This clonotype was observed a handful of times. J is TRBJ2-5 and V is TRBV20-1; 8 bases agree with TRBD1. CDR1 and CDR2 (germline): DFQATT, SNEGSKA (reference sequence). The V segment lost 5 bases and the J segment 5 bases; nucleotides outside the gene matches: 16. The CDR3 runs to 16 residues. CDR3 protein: CSALHPRQGPGETQYF. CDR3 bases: TGCAGTGCTCTTCACCCCCGACAGGGGCCAGGGGAGACCCAGTACTTC.

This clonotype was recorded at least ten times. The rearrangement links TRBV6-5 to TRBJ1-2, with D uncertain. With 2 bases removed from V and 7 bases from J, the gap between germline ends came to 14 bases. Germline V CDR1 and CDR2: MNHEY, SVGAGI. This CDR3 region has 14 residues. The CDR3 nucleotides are TGTGCCAGCAGTTACACCCGCTCCGGAGGTGGCTACACCTTC. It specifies CASSYTRSGGGYTF.

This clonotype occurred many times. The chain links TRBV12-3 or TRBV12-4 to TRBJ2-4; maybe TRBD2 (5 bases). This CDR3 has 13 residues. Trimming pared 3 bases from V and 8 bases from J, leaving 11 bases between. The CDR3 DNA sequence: TGTGCCAGCAGTTTTCATCTGCGGGACATTCAGTACTTC. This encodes CASSFHLRDIQYF.

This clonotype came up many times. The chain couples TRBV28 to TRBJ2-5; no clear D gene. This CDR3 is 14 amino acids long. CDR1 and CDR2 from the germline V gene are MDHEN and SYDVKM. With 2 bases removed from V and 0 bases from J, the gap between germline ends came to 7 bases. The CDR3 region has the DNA TGTGCCAGCAGTTTAAGGCCCTACCAAGAGACCCAGTACTTC. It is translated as CASSLRPYQETQYF.

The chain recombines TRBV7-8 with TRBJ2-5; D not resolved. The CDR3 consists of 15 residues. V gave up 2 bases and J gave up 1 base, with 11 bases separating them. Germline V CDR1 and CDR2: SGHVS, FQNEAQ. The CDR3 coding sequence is TGTGCCAGCAGCTTAACGCTTGGTGGCCAAGAGACCCAGTACTTC. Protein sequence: CASSLTLGGQETQYF.

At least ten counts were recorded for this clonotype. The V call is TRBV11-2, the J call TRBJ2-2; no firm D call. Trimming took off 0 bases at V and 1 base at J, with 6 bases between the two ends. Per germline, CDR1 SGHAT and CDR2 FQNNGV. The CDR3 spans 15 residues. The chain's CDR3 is CASSLEDLNTGELFF. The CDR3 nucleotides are TGTGCCAGCAGCTTAGAAGACTTGAACACCGGGGAGCTGTTTTTT.

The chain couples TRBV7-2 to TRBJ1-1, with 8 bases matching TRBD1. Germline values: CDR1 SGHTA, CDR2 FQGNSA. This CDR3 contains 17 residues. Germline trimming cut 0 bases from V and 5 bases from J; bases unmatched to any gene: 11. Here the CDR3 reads CASSLAPLDREETEAFF. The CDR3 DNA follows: TGTGCCAGCAGCTTAGCGCCCTTGGACAGGGAGGAGACTGAAGCTTTCTTT.